This TCR beta chain was recorded in a study of breast tumors, draining lymph nodes, adjacent tissues. This clonotype appeared many times. What it recognizes is unknown. TCRdb redid the calling of the multiplex PCR reads with MiXCR, one entry per CDR3 protein. Of some 130,000 distinct CDR3 sequences listed, just under 20% are singletons. Study results and limitations: Data only fit, rather than demonstrated, lymph node origin of most tumor T cells.

Breast cancer patients provided tissue from their axillary draining lymph nodes. J gave up 2 bases and V 5 bases, and 11 bases lay outside the gene matches. The length of the CDR3 is 17 residues. Germline CDR1 reads SNHLY; CDR2 reads FYNNEI. The sequence came from a female donor with breast cancer. Some clones in this sample may be carry-over from other donors' samples. Sequenced sample: axillary lymph node tissue. This rearrangement joins TRBV2 to TRBJ1-4, with 7 bases fitting TRBD1. CDR3 coding DNA: TGTGCCAGCAGTCTCCTACAGGGGAGAGGGACTAATGAAAAACTGTTTTTT. This encodes CASSLLQGRGTNEKLFF.